This T cell receptor (beta chain) was documented in a study of CD8 T cells in Susac syndrome. For the study at large: The Susac syndrome patients were therapy-naive, on corticosteroids, or on intravenous immunoglobulin alone at blood draw.

TCR beta from blood CD8+ and CD4+ T cells was sequenced. Negative isolation was used for CD8+ and CD4+ T cells, and FACS enrichment was applied to TEMRA cells. cDNA came from approximately 0.5 to 1 ug RNA primed by random hexamers. TCRdb recomputed calls from the immunoSEQ multiplex PCR reads with MiXCR, one row per CDR3 protein. This sample has around 170,000 distinct CDR3 sequences, with 90% to 97% found just once. V dropped 4 bases and J dropped 3 bases, with 10 bases sitting between them. The V gene's germline CDR1 is SQVTM and CDR2 ANQGSEA. The CDR3 totals 13 residues. Worth noting for this clonotype: The target antigen is unknown.

Notes on the study in general: The study admitted that it had a relatively small number of individuals in its TCR sequencing and HLA analysis.

V and J are TRBV29-1 and TRBJ1-5, with D perhaps TRBD1 (6 bases). The source is a human donor with Susac syndrome. The sequenced sample consisted of CD4+ T cells from PBMCs. DNA for the CDR3: TGCAGCGTTGGGGGGACACACAATCAGCCCCAGCATTTT. Its protein product is CSVGGTHNQPQHF.